Following are 16 T cell receptor beta chains from one sample sequenced in a study of molecular identifiers for immune sequencing clone quantification. TCRdb reprocessed the PCR reads with MiXCR, giving one entry per CDR3 protein. This table holds about 500,000 distinct CDR3 sequences, roughly 25% found once. Sequenced input: naive CD8+ T cells from blood, with Jurkat cell RNA spiked in. The subset here: FACS-sorted CD8+CD4-CCR7+CD45RA+ naive T cells. The origin of the receptors is a human donor in good health. Some libraries in this study had Jurkat cell RNA spiked in.

This clonotype came up many times. V usage is TRBV4-1 and J usage is TRBJ1-4; 7 bases fit TRBD1. The CDR3 is 16 amino acids. The germline V gene encodes CDR1 MGHRA and CDR2 YSYEKL. J lost 4 bases, V lost 4 bases, and 9 bases had no gene match. CDR3 residues: CASSPRPGQLNEKLFF. The CDR3 DNA reads TGCGCCAGCAGCCCAAGACCGGGACAGCTTAATGAAAAACTGTTTTTT.

On this clonotype itself: A clone one base away is much larger, so this may be a read error. The missing conserved phenylalanine or tryptophan at the end of this CDR3 makes a read error likely. The chain has TRBV12-3 or TRBV12-4 and TRBJ2-4; no clear D. The CDR3 sequence is 15 residues long. V lost 5 bases to trimming and J lost 3 bases, with 14 bases between them. CDR3 sequence: CASSPPGLGKNIQYS. In DNA, the CDR3 is TGTGCCAGCAGTCCACCGGGCCTGGGCAAAAACATTCAGTACTCC.

About this clonotype itself: One end of the junction varies from germline; a read error may be responsible. V and J are TRBV14 and TRBJ2-5, with 7 bases that match TRBD1. The CDR3 runs to 14 residues. CDR1 is SGHDN, CDR2 FVKESK, per germline. CDR3 coding DNA: TGTGCCTGCAGCCCATACAGGGGTACCGAGACCCAGTACTTC. This encodes CACSPYRGTETQYF.

Concerning this clonotype itself: The junction and the germline gene differ at one end; a read error may be behind it. The chain couples TRBV2 to TRBJ2-3; 7 nucleotides align to TRBD2. Germline values: CDR1 SNHLY, CDR2 FYNNEI. The CDR3 covers 16 residues. The CDR3 DNA reads as TGTGCCAGCAGTGAAAGGCTAGCGGCTTTGTCAGATACGCAGTGTTTT. Translation gives CASSERLAALSDTQCF.

CDR3 region: CASRGRRNQPQHF. The CDR3 nucleotides read TGTGCCAGCCGAGGCAGGCGCAATCAGCCCCAGCATTTT. The gene calls are TRBV27 and TRBJ1-5, with D unclear. This CDR3 spans 13 amino acids. Trimming took off 8 bases at V and 2 bases at J, with 10 bases between the two ends. CDR1 and CDR2 (germline): MNHEY, SMNVEV (reference sequence).

As for this clonotype: Given a much more abundant clone one base away, this may be a read error. The chain carries TRBV6-5 and TRBJ2-7; weak D call: TRBD2 (7 bases). This CDR3 comprises 13 residues. V lost 5 bases and J 9 bases, leaving 17 bases between the germline ends. Germline V gene lookup returns CDR1 MNHEY and CDR2 SVGAGI. This CDR3 is CASSTANREGQYF. The CDR3 nucleotides read TGTGCCAGCAGTACCGCTAACAGGGAGGGGCAGTACTTC.

This clonotype was counted ten times or more. V gene TRBV7-9 combines with J gene TRBJ1-2; possible D gene TRBD1, 6 bases. CDR1 is SEHNR, CDR2 FQNEAQ, per germline (reference sequence). Deletions cut 5 bases from V and 2 bases from J, with 12 bases between. CDR3 length: 14 amino acids. CDR3 in amino acids: CASSPTGQNYGYTF. CDR3 bases: TGTGCCAGCAGCCCAACAGGGCAAAACTATGGCTACACCTTC.

In this sample, this clonotype turned up once. Since a much larger clone is just one base distant, this may be a read error. This sequence joins TRBV9 and TRBJ2-7; no reliable D call. Germline CDR1 and CDR2: SGDLS and YYNGEE. The CDR3 consists of 14 residues. For the CDR3, the DNA is TGTGCCAGCAGCGTCCGGTCTGATCCCTACGAGCAGAACTTC. It specifies CASSVRSDPYEQNF.

The chain is built from TRBV6-5 and TRBJ1-4; D remains ambiguous. Trimming removed 1 base from V and 2 bases from J, with 8 bases in between. This CDR3 spans 15 amino acids. CDR1 is MNHEY and CDR2 is SVGAGI in the germline V gene. CDR3 nucleotides: TGTGCCAGCAGTTACTATCTTACCACTAATGAAAAACTGTTTTTT. Translated: CASSYYLTTNEKLFF.

The chain joins TRBV10-1 to TRBJ2-3, with D tentatively TRBD2 (7 bases). Looked up from germline, CDR1 is WNHNN and CDR2 is SYGVQD (reference sequence). V was clipped by 8 bases and J by 3 bases, with 27 bases between them. The CDR3 covers 18 residues. This CDR3 reads CASPTDPAGADGTDTQYF. The CDR3 nucleotides are TGCGCCAGCCCGACAGACCCTGCGGGGGCTGACGGGACAGATACGCAGTATTTT.

In its sample, this clonotype was seen once. The junction differs from germline at one of its ends, possibly a read error. The DNA of the CDR3 is TGTGCCACCAGCACGACAGGGCTCAATCAGCCCCGGCATTTT. Translating gives CATSTTGLNQPRHF. The chain carries TRBV15 and TRBJ1-5; 7 bases fit TRBD1. CDR1 and CDR2 (germline): LNHNV, YYDKDF (reference sequence). The CDR3 sequence is 14 residues long. Based on the CDR3 plus reference TRBV15 and TRBJ1-5, the full variable domain is DAMVIQNPRYQVTQFGKPVTLSCSQTLNHNVMYWYQQKSSQAPKLLFHYYDKDFNNEADTPDNFQSRRPNTSFCFLDIRSPGLGDTAMYLCATSTTGLNQPRHFGDGTRLSIL.

This clonotype showed up just a few times. V usage is TRBV6-2 or TRBV6-3 and J usage is TRBJ2-7, with D maybe TRBD1 (6 bases). V lost 5 bases to trimming and J lost 2 bases, with 19 bases between them. The CDR3 covers 16 residues. The germline CDR1 and CDR2 sequences are MNHEY and SVGEGT. The CDR3 region is CASSHDRLRFPYEQYF. The CDR3 DNA reads TGTGCCAGCAGTCACGACAGGTTGCGGTTCCCCTACGAGCAGTACTTC.

This clonotype has just a few counts. The rearrangement joins TRBV18 to TRBJ1-3, with no clear D. Trimming removed 3 bases at V and 0 bases at J, with 9 bases between. The CDR3 has 15 amino acids. CDR1 is KGHSH and CDR2 is LQKENI in the germline V gene. The DNA of the CDR3 is TGTGCCAGCTCACCCGCAGCCCTCTCTGGAAACACCATATATTTT. This sequence encodes CASSPAALSGNTIYF.

CDR3 nucleotides: TGCAGTGCTAGGGACTTCACAGAATCTGATTACGAGCAGTACTTC. Translation gives CSARDFTESDYEQYF. The chain links TRBV20-1 to TRBJ2-7; maybe TRBD2 (5 bases). Germline V CDR1 and CDR2: DFQATT, SNEGSKA (reference sequence). V lost 3 bases, J lost 4 bases, and 19 bases lay in between. This CDR3 is built from 15 residues.

V and J are TRBV7-9 and TRBJ2-7; no reliable D call. The germline gives CDR1 SEHNR, CDR2 FQNEAQ (reference sequence). V lost 8 bases, J lost 5 bases, and 13 bases lay in between. The CDR3 consists of 12 residues. CDR3 bases: TGTGCCAGCGGCCGCCTCGAAGACGAGCAGTACTTC. This translates into CASGRLEDEQYF.

This clonotype was counted only a few times. The chain is built from TRBV28 and TRBJ1-5, with 7 bases fitting TRBD1. Germline CDR1 is MDHEN and CDR2 is SYDVKM. The CDR3 has 15 residues. The trim removed 5 bases at V and 3 bases at J, leaving 7 bases unmatched. CDR3 nucleotide sequence: TGTGCCAGCAGTCTCGGGACAGTCAACAATCAGCCCCAGCATTTT. Its protein is CASSLGTVNNQPQHF.